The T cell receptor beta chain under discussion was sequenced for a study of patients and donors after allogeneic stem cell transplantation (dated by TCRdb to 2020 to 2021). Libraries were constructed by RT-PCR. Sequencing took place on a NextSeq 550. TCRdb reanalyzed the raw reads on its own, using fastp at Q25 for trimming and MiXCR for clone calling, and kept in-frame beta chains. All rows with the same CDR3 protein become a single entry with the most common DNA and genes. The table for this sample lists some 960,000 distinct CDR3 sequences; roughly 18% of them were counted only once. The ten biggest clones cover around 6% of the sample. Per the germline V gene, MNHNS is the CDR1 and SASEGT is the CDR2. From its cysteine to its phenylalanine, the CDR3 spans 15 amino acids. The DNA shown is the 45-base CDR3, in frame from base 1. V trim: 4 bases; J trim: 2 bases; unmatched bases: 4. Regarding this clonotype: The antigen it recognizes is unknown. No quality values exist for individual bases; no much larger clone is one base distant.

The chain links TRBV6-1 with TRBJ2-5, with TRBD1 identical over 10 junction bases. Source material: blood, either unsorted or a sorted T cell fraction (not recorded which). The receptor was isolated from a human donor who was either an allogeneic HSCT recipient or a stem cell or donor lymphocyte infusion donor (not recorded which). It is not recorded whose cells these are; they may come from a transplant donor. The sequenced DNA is TGTGCCAGCAGTGTTCTGGACAGGGGGCAAGAGACCCAGTACTTC. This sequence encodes CASSVLDRGQETQYF.